The 8 T cell receptor beta chains presented below share a single source sample, sequenced in a study of radiation and T cells in renal cell carcinoma. Described time point: blood 2 weeks post-SBRT. Documented treatment: 15 Gy SBRT to primary tumor, nephrectomy 4 weeks later. Sequencing was performed with immunoSEQ multiplex PCR; in TCRdb, only in-frame clones are kept and a portion is missing. The sample lists 100,000 to 150,000 clones; 81% were seen once. The sample consisted of blood, taken from a patient whose treatment included radiotherapy and nephrectomy. The receptors originated from a man aged 45-60 years with renal cell carcinoma.

The rearrangement uses TRBV5-6 and TRBJ2-7; tentative D call: TRBD1 (6 bases). Per the germline V gene, CDR1 is SGHDT and CDR2 is YYEEEE. This CDR3 region has 16 residues. Trimming cost V 4 bases and J 0 bases, with 17 bases left between them. The CDR3 DNA is TGTGCCAGCAGCGTCACAGGGAGACCGACCTCCTACGAGCAGTACTTC. Amino acid sequence: CASSVTGRPTSYEQYF.

The chain is built from TRBV6-7 and TRBJ2-7; D is uncertain. TRBV6-7 is assigned to the ORF class and has an uncertain function. V dropped 7 bases and J dropped 6 bases, with 22 bases sitting between them. This CDR3 spans 15 amino acids. CDR3 nucleotide sequence: TGTGCCAGCAACCAATTCCCCCCGGCAAGGGCCGAGCAGTACTTC. As protein: CASNQFPPARAEQYF.

The rearrangement links TRBV6-1 to TRBJ2-5; a possible D gene is TRBD2 (5 bases). Germline loops: CDR1 MNHNS, CDR2 SASEGT. The germline V and J ends were trimmed by 0 bases and 3 bases, with 20 bases remaining between them. The CDR3 contains 18 residues. CDR3 coding DNA: TGTGCCAGCAGTGAAGCCCCGGGTTTGGGAGCGCAAAAAGAGACCCAGTACTTC. It specifies CASSEAPGLGAQKETQYF.

A single count supports this clone. The rearrangement links TRBV28 to TRBJ2-7, with 11 bases lining up with TRBD1. Germline CDR1 reads MDHEN; CDR2 reads SYDVKM. The junction had 4 bases not matched to a gene; V was cut back by 1 base and J by 2 bases. The CDR3 spans 16 residues. The CDR3 DNA is TGTGCCAGCAGTTTATTGGGGGACAGGGGGGCCTACGAGCAGTACTTC. Translation gives CASSLLGDRGAYEQYF.

This clone appeared once. The chain uses TRBV10-1 and TRBJ2-3; the D gene is possibly TRBD1 (6 bases). This CDR3 spans 15 amino acids. Germline V gene sequence: CDR1 WNHNN, CDR2 SYGVQD (reference sequence). V was pared by 4 bases and J by 4 bases, with 15 bases between. Here the CDR3 reads CASSGGQLVADTQYF. DNA of the CDR3: TGCGCCAGCAGTGGGGGGCAGTTAGTCGCAGATACGCAGTATTTT.

The chain couples TRBV5-1 to TRBJ2-3, with TRBD2 matching over 11 bases. The CDR3 spans 15 residues. In germline, CDR1 is SGHRS, CDR2 YFSETQ. Trimming removed 2 bases from V and 3 bases from J; junction bases left unmatched: 2. The DNA for the CDR3 is TGCGCCAGCAGCTTCGTAGCGGGAGGGACAGATACGCAGTATTTT. Its translation: CASSFVAGGTDTQYF. The entire variable domain, with the rest obtained from reference TRBV5-1 and TRBJ2-3, is as follows: KAGVTQTPRYLIKTRGQQVTLSCSPISGHRSVSWYQQTPGQGLQFLFEYFSETQRNKGNFPGRFSGRQFSNSRSEMNVSTLELGDSALYLCASSFVAGGTDTQYFGPGTRLTVL.

This clone was seen a single time. The rearrangement uses TRBV5-6 and TRBJ2-1; 9 nucleotides line up with TRBD2. The germline V gene encodes CDR1 SGHDT and CDR2 YYEEEE. The CDR3 spans 13 residues. V dropped 2 bases and J dropped 16; count of bases not matched to a gene: 10. The CDR3 sequence is CASSLLPSGDGFF. The CDR3 region has the DNA TGTGCCAGCAGCTTACTTCCTAGCGGGGATGGATTCTTC.

The V call is TRBV6-5, the J call TRBJ1-1; 7 bases map to TRBD1. This CDR3 spans 13 amino acids. V lost 0 bases and J lost 8; bases outside the gene matches: 3. The germline CDR1 and CDR2 sequences are MNHEY and SVGAGI. The CDR3 DNA is TGTGCCAGCAGTTACTCGGGACAGCAAGAAGCTTTCTTT. Its translation is CASSYSGQQEAFF.